This TCR beta chain derives from a study of T cell repertoires in cytomegalovirus infection (dated by TCRdb to the late 2010s). For the study in its entirety: Peptide stimulations targeted recently identified HLA-C-restricted CMV epitopes, whose presentation resists viral immunomodulation, together with well-studied HLA-B-restricted epitopes. Because public TCR beta signatures pointed to carriage of CMV infection together with the matching HLA type, the HLA type of each donor mattered for the analysis. The investigation overall reported the following: In both this cohort and an independent cohort of several hundred donors, the cumulative frequency of public TCR beta family members distinguished carriers of CMV infection plus the relevant HLA type. The ex vivo response was dominated by HLA-C-restricted CMV-specific TCR beta clonotypes, which also provided the single most frequent clonotype in two of eight donors.

V is reduced by 4 bases and J by 0 bases, leaving a spacing of 10 bases between them. The CDR1 and CDR2 encoded by the germline V gene are SNHLY and FYNNEI. From the cysteine through the phenylalanine, the CDR3 covers 15 amino acids. The DNA shown is the 45-base CDR3, in frame from base 1. This sample was sequenced with an Illumina HiSeq 1500. In-frame beta chains were kept once TCRdb had trimmed the public reads at Q25 with fastp and called clones with MiXCR. Records with the same CDR3 protein are collapsed into one entry carrying the most frequent genes and DNA. Within this sample are roughly 700,000 distinct CDR3 sequences, with roughly a third of them counted one time only. Jointly, the top ten make up around a sixth of the sample. Explained via the paper, the treatment or condition label denotes: in vitro stimulation with specific CMV peptide epitopes to enrich CMV-specific T cells. Of note for this clonotype: The target of this receptor is not known. Per-base quality was not reported, and no clone a single base away is much larger than it.

Recombination connected TRBV2 to TRBJ1-5; too little of a D gene remains to name it. This material consisted of cultured PBMCs, taken from culture after CMV antigen stimulation. This TCR derives from a human donor in good health (CMV status not recorded). Some clones in this sample may be carry-over from other donors' samples. Read as DNA, the sequence is TGTGCCAGCAGTGGCACCATTTATAGCAATCAGCCCCAGCATTTT. The encoded protein is CASSGTIYSNQPQHF.